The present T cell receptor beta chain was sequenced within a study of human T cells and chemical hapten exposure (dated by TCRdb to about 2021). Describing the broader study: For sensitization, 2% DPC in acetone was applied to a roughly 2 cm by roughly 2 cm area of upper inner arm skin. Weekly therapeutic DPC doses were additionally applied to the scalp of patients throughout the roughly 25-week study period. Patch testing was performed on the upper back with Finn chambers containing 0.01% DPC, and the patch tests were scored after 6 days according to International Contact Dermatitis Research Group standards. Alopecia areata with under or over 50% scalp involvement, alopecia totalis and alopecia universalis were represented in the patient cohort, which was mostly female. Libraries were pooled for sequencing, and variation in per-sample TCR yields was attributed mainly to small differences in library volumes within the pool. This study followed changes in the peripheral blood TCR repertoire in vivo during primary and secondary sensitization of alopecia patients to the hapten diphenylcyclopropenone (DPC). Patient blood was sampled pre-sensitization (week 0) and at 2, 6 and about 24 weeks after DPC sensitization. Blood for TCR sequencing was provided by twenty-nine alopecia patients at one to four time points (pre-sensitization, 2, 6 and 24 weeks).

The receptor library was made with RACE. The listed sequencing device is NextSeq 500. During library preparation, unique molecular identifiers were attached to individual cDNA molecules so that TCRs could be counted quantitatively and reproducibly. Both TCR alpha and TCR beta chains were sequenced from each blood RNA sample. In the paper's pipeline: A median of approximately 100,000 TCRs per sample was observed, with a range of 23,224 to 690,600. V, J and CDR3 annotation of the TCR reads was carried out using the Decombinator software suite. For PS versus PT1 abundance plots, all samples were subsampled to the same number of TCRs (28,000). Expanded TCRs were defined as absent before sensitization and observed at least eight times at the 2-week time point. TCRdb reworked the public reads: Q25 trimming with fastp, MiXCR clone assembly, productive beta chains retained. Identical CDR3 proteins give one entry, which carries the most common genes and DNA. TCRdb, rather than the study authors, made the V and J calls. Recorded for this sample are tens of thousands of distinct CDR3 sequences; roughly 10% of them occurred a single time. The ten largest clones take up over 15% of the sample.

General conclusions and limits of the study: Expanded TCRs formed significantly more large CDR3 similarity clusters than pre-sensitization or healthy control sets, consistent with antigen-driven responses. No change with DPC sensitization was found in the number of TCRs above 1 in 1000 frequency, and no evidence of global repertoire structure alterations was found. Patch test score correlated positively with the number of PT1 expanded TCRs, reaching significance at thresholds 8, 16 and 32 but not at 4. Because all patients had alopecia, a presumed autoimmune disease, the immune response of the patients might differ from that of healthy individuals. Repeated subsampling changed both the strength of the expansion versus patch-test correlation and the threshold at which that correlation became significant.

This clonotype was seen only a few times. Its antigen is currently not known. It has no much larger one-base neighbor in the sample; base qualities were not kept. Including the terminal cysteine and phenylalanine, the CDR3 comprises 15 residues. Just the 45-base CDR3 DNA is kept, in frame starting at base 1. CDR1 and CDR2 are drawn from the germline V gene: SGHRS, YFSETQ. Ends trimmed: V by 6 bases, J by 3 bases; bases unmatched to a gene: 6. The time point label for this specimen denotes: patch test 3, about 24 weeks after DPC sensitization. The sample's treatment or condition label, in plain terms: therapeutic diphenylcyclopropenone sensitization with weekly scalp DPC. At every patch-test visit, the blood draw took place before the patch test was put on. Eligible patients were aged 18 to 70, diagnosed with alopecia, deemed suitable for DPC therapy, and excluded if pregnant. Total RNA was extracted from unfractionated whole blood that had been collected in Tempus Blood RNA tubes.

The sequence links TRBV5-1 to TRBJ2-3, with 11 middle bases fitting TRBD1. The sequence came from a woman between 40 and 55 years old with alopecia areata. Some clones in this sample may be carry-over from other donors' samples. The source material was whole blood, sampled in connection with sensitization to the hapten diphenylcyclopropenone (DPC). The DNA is TGCGCCAGCAACTCAGGACAGGGGGCGACAGATACGCAGTATTTT. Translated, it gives CASNSGQGATDTQYF.